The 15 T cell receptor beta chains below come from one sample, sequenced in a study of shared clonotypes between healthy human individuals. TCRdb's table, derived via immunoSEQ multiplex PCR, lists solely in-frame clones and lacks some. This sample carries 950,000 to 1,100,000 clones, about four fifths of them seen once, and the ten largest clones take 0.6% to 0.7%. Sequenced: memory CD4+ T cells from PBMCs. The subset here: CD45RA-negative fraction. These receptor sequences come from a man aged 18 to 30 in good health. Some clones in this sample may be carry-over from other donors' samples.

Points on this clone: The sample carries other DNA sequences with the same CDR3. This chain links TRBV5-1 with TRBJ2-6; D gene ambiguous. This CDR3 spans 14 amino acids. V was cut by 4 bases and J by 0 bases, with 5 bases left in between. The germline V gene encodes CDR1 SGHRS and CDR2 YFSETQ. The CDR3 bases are TGCGCCAGCAGCCGGGTCTCTGGGGCCAACGTCCTGACTTTC. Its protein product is CASSRVSGANVLTF. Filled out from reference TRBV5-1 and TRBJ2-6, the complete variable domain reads KAGVTQTPRYLIKTRGQQVTLSCSPISGHRSVSWYQQTPGQGLQFLFEYFSETQRNKGNFPGRFSGRQFSNSRSEMNVSTLELGDSALYLCASSRVSGANVLTFGAGSRLTVL.

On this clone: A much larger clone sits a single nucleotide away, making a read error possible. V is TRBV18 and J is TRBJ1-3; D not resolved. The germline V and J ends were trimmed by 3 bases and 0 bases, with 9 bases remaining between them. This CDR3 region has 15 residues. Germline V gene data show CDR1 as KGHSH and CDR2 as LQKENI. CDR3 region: CASSPGESSGNTIYF. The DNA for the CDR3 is TGTGCCAGCTCACCCGGGGAGAGCTCTGGAAACACCATATATTTT.

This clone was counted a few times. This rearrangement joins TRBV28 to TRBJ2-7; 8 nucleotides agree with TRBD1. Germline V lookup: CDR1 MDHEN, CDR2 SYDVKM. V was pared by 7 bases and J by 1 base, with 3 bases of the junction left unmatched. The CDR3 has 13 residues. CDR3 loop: CASTWTGSYEQYF. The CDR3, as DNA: TGTGCCAGCACCTGGACAGGGTCCTACGAGCAGTACTTC.

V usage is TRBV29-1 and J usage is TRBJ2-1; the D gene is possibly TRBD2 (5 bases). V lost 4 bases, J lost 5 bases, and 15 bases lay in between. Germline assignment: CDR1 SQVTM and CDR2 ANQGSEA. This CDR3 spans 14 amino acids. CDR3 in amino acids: CSVGRRVVDNEQFF. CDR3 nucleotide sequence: TGCAGCGTTGGGAGGCGGGTGGTCGACAATGAGCAGTTCTTC.

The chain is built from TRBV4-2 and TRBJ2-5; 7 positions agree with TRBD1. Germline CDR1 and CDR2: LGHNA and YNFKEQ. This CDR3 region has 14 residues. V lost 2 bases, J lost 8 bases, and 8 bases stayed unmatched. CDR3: CASSQMEGGRTQYF. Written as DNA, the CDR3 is TGTGCCAGCAGCCAAATGGAAGGGGGCCGCACCCAGTACTTC.

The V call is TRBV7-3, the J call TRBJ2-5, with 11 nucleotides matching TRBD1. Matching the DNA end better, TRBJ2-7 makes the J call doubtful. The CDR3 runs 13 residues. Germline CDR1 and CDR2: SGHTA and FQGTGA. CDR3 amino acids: CASSRDRGYEQYF. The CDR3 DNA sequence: TGTGCCAGCAGCCGGGACAGGGGGTACGAGCAGTACTTC.

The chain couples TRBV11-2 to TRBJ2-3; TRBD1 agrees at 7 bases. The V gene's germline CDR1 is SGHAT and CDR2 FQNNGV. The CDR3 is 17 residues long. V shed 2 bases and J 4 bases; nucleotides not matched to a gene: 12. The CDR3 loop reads CASSLSVGRGKSDTQYF. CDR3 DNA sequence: TGTGCCAGCAGCTTATCCGTTGGCAGGGGGAAATCAGATACGCAGTATTTT. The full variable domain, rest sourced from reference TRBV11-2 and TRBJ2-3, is EAGVAQSPRYKIIEKRQSVAFWCNPISGHATLYWYQQILGQGPKLLIQFQNNGVVDDSQLPKDRFSAERLKGVDSTLKIQPAKLEDSAVYLCASSLSVGRGKSDTQYFGPGTRLTVL.

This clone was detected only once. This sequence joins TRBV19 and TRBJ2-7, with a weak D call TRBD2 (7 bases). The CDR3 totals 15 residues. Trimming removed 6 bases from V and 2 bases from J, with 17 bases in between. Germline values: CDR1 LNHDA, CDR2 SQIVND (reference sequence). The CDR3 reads CASSVSGRGTYEQYF. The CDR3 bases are TGTGCCAGTAGCGTGTCGGGGAGGGGGACCTACGAGCAGTACTTC.

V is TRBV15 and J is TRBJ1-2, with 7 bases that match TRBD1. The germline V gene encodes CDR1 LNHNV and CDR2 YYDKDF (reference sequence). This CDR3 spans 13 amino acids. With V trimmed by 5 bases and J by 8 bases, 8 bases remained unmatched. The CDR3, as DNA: TGTGCCACCAGCGTGGAGGGGGCGGGAGGCTACACCTTC. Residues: CATSVEGAGGYTF.

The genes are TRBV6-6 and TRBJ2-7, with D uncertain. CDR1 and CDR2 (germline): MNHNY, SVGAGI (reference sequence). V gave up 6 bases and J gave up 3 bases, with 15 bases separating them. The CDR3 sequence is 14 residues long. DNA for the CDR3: TGTGCCAGCAGGGTAACGGGTACAGTCTACGAGCAGTACTTC. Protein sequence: CASRVTGTVYEQYF.

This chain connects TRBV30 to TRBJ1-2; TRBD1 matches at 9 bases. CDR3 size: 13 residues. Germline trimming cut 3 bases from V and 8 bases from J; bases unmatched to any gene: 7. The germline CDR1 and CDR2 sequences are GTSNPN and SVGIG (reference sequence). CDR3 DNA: TGTGCCTGGAGATCAACAGGGGGCGAGGGCTACACCTTC. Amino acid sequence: CAWRSTGGEGYTF.

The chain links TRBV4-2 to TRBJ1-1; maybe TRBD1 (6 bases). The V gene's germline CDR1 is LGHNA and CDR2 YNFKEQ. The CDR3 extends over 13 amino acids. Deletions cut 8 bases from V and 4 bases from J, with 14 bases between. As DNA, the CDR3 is TGTGCCAGCGCCCGCCGAGGGGGCACTGAAGCTTTCTTT. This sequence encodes CASARRGGTEAFF.

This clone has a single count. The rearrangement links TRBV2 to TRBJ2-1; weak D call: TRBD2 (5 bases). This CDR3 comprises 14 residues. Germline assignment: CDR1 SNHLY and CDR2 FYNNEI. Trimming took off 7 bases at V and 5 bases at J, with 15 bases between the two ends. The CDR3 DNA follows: TGTGCCAGCAATACTCTGCGGGCCGACAATGAGCAGTTCTTC. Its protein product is CASNTLRADNEQFF.

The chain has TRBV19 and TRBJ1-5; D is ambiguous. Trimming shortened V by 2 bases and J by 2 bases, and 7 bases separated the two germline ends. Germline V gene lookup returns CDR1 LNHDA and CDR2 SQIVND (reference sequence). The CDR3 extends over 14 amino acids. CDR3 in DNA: TGTGCCAGTAGTATACCGACGGGCAATCAGCCCCAGCATTTT. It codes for CASSIPTGNQPQHF.

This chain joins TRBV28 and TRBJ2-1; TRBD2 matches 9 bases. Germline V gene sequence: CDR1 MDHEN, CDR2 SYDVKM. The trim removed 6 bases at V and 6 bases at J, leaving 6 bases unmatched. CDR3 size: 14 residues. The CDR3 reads CASSTGLAGNEQFF. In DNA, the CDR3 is TGTGCCAGCAGCACGGGACTAGCAGGCAATGAGCAGTTCTTC.